This T cell receptor beta chain was observed in a study of cytotoxic CD8 clonotypes in ibrutinib-treated CLL. Germline V CDR1 and CDR2: MNHNY, SVGAGI (reference sequence). The CDR3 is made up of 12 amino acids. Details on this clone: Mismatch with germline at one junction end may stem from a read error. Other DNA variants within this sample encode the same CDR3.

The assay was immunoSEQ multiplex PCR, and TCRdb's table has in-frame clones only and misses some. This sample has approximately 60,000 clones; roughly three fifths occur once, and the top ten carry just over 20%. The chain carries TRBV6-6 and TRBJ1-3; the D is unclear. This receptor was obtained from a human donor with chronic lymphocytic leukemia. Sequenced here: PBMCs, sampled after 24 months of ibrutinib treatment. For the CDR3, the DNA is TGTGCTAGCAGTGCTGTTTTAAACACCATATATTTT. This sequence encodes CASSAVLNTIYF.